This TCR beta chain was obtained from a study of blood T cell repertoires in COVID-19. Overall study: T cells, B-cell-depleted T cells, or PBMCs provided the cDNA or gDNA that served as material.

Looked up from germline, CDR1 is LGHDT and CDR2 is YNNKEL (reference sequence). The CDR3 runs to 12 residues. With 8 bases clipped from V and 6 bases from J, the junction kept 6 bases outside the gene matches. The protocol was immunoSEQ multiplex PCR, while the TCRdb copy is restricted to in-frame clones and leaves out a portion. The sample includes under 200,000 clones, about 91% of them seen just once. Sequencing was performed on peripheral blood. The sequence was collected from a woman aged 60-75 years who had recovered from COVID-19. The rearrangement uses TRBV3-1 (or the pseudogene TRBV3-2) and TRBJ2-5, with 7 bases fitting TRBD2. The CDR3 spells CASGGEGKTQYF. The CDR3 nucleotides are TGTGCCAGCGGGGGGGAGGGAAAGACCCAGTACTTC.